Listed here are 22 T cell receptor beta chains from one sample, sequenced in a study of T cell responses to AZD1222 COVID-19 vaccine. Generated by immunoSEQ multiplex PCR, the TCRdb table keeps only in-frame clones and is missing some. The table records around 150,000 clones, around 90% of them present only once. The sequencing used peripheral blood, collected on day 0 of AZD1222 vaccination. The receptors here all came from an adult in good health.

This sequence joins TRBV7-3 and TRBJ2-2, with 13 bases identical to TRBD2. V lost 5 bases and J lost 5; bases outside the gene matches: 8. CDR3 length equals 17 residues. CDR1 and CDR2 from the germline V gene are SGHTA and FQGTGA. The CDR3 nucleotides are TGTGCCAGCAGCGCTCCGGGACTAGCGGGACCTACCGGGGAGCTGTTTTTT. Translated, it gives CASSAPGLAGPTGELFF.

This clone has only a few counts. The chain recombines TRBV15 with TRBJ2-3; 8 bases are shared with TRBD1. The CDR3 has 14 residues. Looked up from germline, CDR1 is LNHNV and CDR2 is YYDKDF (reference sequence). V lost 3 bases, J lost 4 bases, and 3 bases stayed unmatched. CDR3 residues: CATSRDRASDTQYF. The CDR3 DNA reads TGTGCCACCAGCAGGGACAGGGCCTCAGATACGCAGTATTTT.

Here the CDR3 DNA reads TGTGCCAGCAGTTTACATGAGCAGTTCTTC. Its protein is CASSLHEQFF. The J gene is TRBJ2-1, the V gene TRBV12-3 or TRBV12-4; D gene ambiguous. Trimming took 2 bases from V and 8 from J, leaving 1 base between them. This CDR3 region has 10 residues.

The chain employs TRBV10-3 and TRBJ2-7; TRBD1 matches at 7 bases. V lost 4 bases to trimming and J lost 4 bases; unmatched junction nucleotides: 10. Germline V gene sequence: CDR1 ENHRY, CDR2 SYGVKD. The CDR3 consists of 15 residues. This CDR3 is CAISGDSPRGYEQYF. Here the CDR3 DNA reads TGTGCCATCAGTGGGGACAGCCCCAGGGGGTACGAGCAGTACTTC.

CDR3 region: CASSYSTVGQPQHF. In DNA, the CDR3 is TGTGCCAGCAGTTACTCGACCGTCGGACAGCCCCAGCATTTT. The rearrangement uses TRBV6-5 and TRBJ1-5; no reliable D call. From germline, CDR1 is MNHEY and CDR2 SVGAGI. V lost 0 bases, J lost 7 bases, and 10 bases lay in between. The CDR3 totals 14 residues.

This chain connects TRBV21-1 to TRBJ2-2; TRBD2, the D gene given by the table, was not confirmed from the DNA. TRBV21-1 is tagged as a pseudogene. The CDR3 runs 16 residues. The CDR3 DNA sequence: TGTGCCAGCAGCAAAGTAGGAGGGTCAAACACCGGGGAGCTGTTTTTT. It encodes CASSKVGGSNTGELFF.

The chain recombines TRBV29-1 with TRBJ1-1; tentatively, D is TRBD1 (6 bases). The V gene lost 7 bases and the J gene lost 6 bases, with 18 bases spanning the gap. CDR1 is SQVTM, CDR2 ANQGSEA, per germline. The CDR3 extends over 13 amino acids. DNA of the CDR3: TGCAGCGCTTCTATAGGGGGGGAACCTGAAGCTTTCTTT. This gives the protein CSASIGGEPEAFF.

This clone showed up just once. J is TRBJ2-7 and V is TRBV6-2 or TRBV6-3; D is unresolved. Trimming cost V 0 bases and J 2 bases, with 17 bases left between them. The germline gives CDR1 MNHEY, CDR2 SVGEGT. The CDR3 has 17 residues. In nucleotides, the CDR3 is TGTGCCAGCAGTTACTCATACGCGGACCAGTCCCCCTACGAGCAGTACTTC. Residues: CASSYSYADQSPYEQYF.

The CDR3 bases are TGTGCCAGCCCTAGGGTAGCGGGGTCCTACAATGAGCAGTTCTTC. This codes for CASPRVAGSYNEQFF. The J gene is TRBJ2-1, the V gene TRBV6-6; 8 bases are shared with TRBD2. CDR3 length: 15 amino acids. V dropped 8 bases and J dropped 1; count of bases not matched to a gene: 7. Germline CDR1 and CDR2: MNHNY and SVGAGI (reference sequence).

The chain carries TRBV11-2 and TRBJ1-2; D is ambiguous. Germline loops: CDR1 SGHAT, CDR2 FQNNGV. The CDR3 is 15 amino acids. V shed 8 bases and J shed 3 bases, with 19 bases lying between them. The CDR3: CASESGSLLYYGYTF. The CDR3 bases are TGTGCCAGCGAATCCGGGTCCCTTCTTTACTATGGCTACACCTTC.

The chain is built from TRBV6-5 and TRBJ2-3; D gene uncertain. Looked up from germline, CDR1 is MNHEY and CDR2 is SVGAGI. The CDR3 has 13 residues. The germline V and J ends were trimmed by 6 bases and 1 base, with 8 bases remaining between them. Here the CDR3 DNA reads TGTGCCAGCAGGCCGGACGGCACAGATACGCAGTATTTT. Encoded protein: CASRPDGTDTQYF.

The chain recombines TRBV4-2 with TRBJ1-1, with unresolved D. The CDR3 sequence is 11 residues long. Trimming cost V 1 base and J 7 bases, with 4 bases left between them. Germline V gene lookup returns CDR1 LGHNA and CDR2 YNFKEQ. Here the CDR3 DNA reads TGTGCCAGCAGCCAAGGCTTTGAAGCTTTCTTT. It is translated as CASSQGFEAFF.

V is TRBV7-9 and J is TRBJ2-2, with D perhaps given as TRBD1 or TRBD2 (6 bases each). The CDR3 sequence is 16 residues long. V lost 4 bases to trimming and J lost 6 bases, with 18 bases between them. The V gene's germline CDR1 is SEHNR and CDR2 FQNEAQ (reference sequence). The CDR3 nucleotides read TGTGCCAGCAGCTCCCCCAGTGGGGGGCGCTCCGGGGAGCTGTTTTTT. It specifies CASSSPSGGRSGELFF.

As to this clone: The sample contains more than one DNA sequence encoding this CDR3. This chain links TRBV28 with TRBJ1-2; the match to TRBD1 covers 7 bases. Unmatched junction bases numbered 6, after V lost 4 bases and J lost 4 bases. The CDR3 runs to 14 residues. The germline CDR1 and CDR2 sequences are MDHEN and SYDVKM. The chain's CDR3 is CASSSPDRVYGYTF. Here the CDR3 DNA reads TGTGCCAGCAGTTCGCCCGACAGGGTCTATGGCTACACCTTC.

The V call is TRBV18, the J call TRBJ1-4, with D possibly TRBD1 on 5 matching bases. The ends were cut back, 4 bases at V and 8 bases at J, with 11 bases in the middle. The CDR3 extends over 13 amino acids. CDR1 is KGHSH and CDR2 is LQKENI in the germline V gene. The CDR3 DNA reads as TGTGCCAGCTCACGGGGACTAGGAGAAAAACTGTTTTTT. Its translation: CASSRGLGEKLFF.

A single count supports this clone. The chain couples TRBV4-1 to TRBJ1-2; D perhaps matches TRBD1 (5 bases). The V gene's germline CDR1 is MGHRA and CDR2 YSYEKL. The CDR3 extends over 14 amino acids. Deletions cut 1 base from V and 5 bases from J, with 11 bases between. CDR3 nucleotide sequence: TGCGCCAGCAGCCAAGTCTCCGGGGGGTATGGCTACACCTTC. Residues: CASSQVSGGYGYTF.

The rearrangement joins TRBV11-2 to TRBJ2-1; 8 nucleotides agree with TRBD2. Germline loops: CDR1 SGHAT, CDR2 FQNNGV. Losses at the gene ends were 5 bases for V and 9 bases for J; bases not matched to a gene: 21. The CDR3 consists of 18 residues. The CDR3: CASSASRGGRGFFGEQFF. CDR3 DNA: TGTGCCAGCAGCGCATCTCGCGGGGGGCGGGGGTTTTTCGGTGAGCAGTTCTTC.

The chain employs TRBV18 and TRBJ2-5; D unresolved. The CDR3 has 14 amino acids. Trimming removed 2 bases from V and 5 bases from J, with 12 bases in between. Germline V gives CDR1 KGHSH, CDR2 LQKENI. The CDR3: CASSPDLWKETQYF. CDR3 bases: TGTGCCAGCTCACCAGACCTCTGGAAGGAGACCCAGTACTTC.

J is TRBJ2-2 and V is TRBV7-9; TRBD1 might be the D (6 bases). From germline, CDR1 is SEHNR and CDR2 FQNEAQ (reference sequence). The CDR3 sequence is 16 residues long. Trimming removed 2 bases at V and 4 bases at J, with 14 bases between. The DNA for the CDR3 is TGTGCCAGCAGCTTAAAGGACAGTGGGCTCACCGGGGAGCTGTTTTTT. It codes for CASSLKDSGLTGELFF.

The J gene is TRBJ2-1, the V gene TRBV10-1; D tentatively fits TRBD1 or TRBD2 (5 bases each). The length of the CDR3 is 15 residues. In germline, CDR1 is WNHNN, CDR2 SYGVQD (reference sequence). The V end was cut by 3 bases, the J end by 2 bases, with 11 bases between. The CDR3 protein is CASSDTPGPYNEQFF. CDR3 DNA: TGCGCCAGCAGTGATACTCCGGGACCCTACAATGAGCAGTTCTTC.

The chain combines TRBV6-5 with TRBJ1-2, with D possibly being TRBD1 (5 bases). The CDR3 contains 15 residues. Trimming removed 6 bases at V and 2 bases at J, with 16 bases between. Germline assignment: CDR1 MNHEY and CDR2 SVGAGI. Here the CDR3 DNA reads TGTGCCAGCAGGCCCTGGGGGATCCTAAACTATGGCTACACCTTC. It translates to CASRPWGILNYGYTF.

V usage is TRBV6-1 and J usage is TRBJ2-7; 9 bases agree with TRBD1. Germline V gene data show CDR1 as MNHNS and CDR2 as SASEGT. Trimming at V came to 2 bases and at J to 4 bases, leaving 6 bases not matched to a gene. The CDR3 spans 15 residues. CDR3: CASSEWTGDQYEQYF. In DNA, the CDR3 is TGTGCCAGCAGTGAATGGACAGGGGATCAATACGAGCAGTACTTC.